Listed here are 28 T cell receptor beta chains from one sample, sequenced in a study of blood T cell repertoires in COVID-19. The repertoire was sequenced with immunoSEQ multiplex PCR; TCRdb's copy has only in-frame clones and lacks some. The data contain 120,000 or so clones, more than 70% of them seen just once; the ten biggest clones take up 1.5% to 1.9%. Sequencing was performed on peripheral blood. The source of these receptors is a human donor in a cohort sampled during active COVID-19.

The sample holds one count of this clone. V usage is TRBV7-2 and J usage is TRBJ2-7, with TRBD1 identical over 7 bases. Per germline, CDR1 SGHTA and CDR2 FQGNSA. Trimming cost V 5 bases and J 6 bases; bases outside gene matches: 4. The CDR3 contains 12 residues. This CDR3 is CASSLGTAEQYF. The CDR3 nucleotides read TGTGCCAGCAGCCTCGGGACAGCCGAGCAGTACTTC.

The chain joins TRBV5-1 to TRBJ1-2, with D maybe TRBD1 (5 bases). This CDR3 region has 13 residues. The V end lost 4 bases, the J end lost 7 bases, and 14 bases lay between the germline ends. Germline values: CDR1 SGHRS, CDR2 YFSETQ. Here the CDR3 reads CASSNTGVTGYTF. CDR3 coding DNA: TGCGCCAGCAGCAATACGGGGGTAACTGGCTACACCTTC.

This sequence joins TRBV14 and TRBJ1-2, with a tentative D call TRBD1 (6 bases). V lost 3 bases to trimming and J lost 5 bases, with 16 bases between them. The CDR3 consists of 15 residues. Germline values: CDR1 SGHDN, CDR2 FVKESK. The DNA for the CDR3 is TGTGCCAGCAGCCAGCTTTCGGACAGTACTTATGGCTACACCTTC. It codes for CASSQLSDSTYGYTF.

The chain combines TRBV13 with TRBJ1-2; 8 bases line up with TRBD1. This CDR3 region has 14 residues. Germline V gives CDR1 PRHDT, CDR2 FYEKMQ (reference sequence). The J segment lost 4 bases and the V segment lost 5 bases, leaving 6 bases of the junction unmatched. The CDR3 reads CASSGFDRGYGYTF. The CDR3 DNA reads TGTGCCAGCAGCGGCTTCGACAGGGGCTATGGCTACACCTTC.

This chain uses TRBV7-2 with TRBJ2-4; the D gene is possibly TRBD2 (5 bases). CDR1 is SGHTA, CDR2 FQGNSA, per germline. The CDR3 loop spans 15 amino acids. V lost 1 base and J lost 3, with 10 bases in between. CDR3 DNA sequence: TGTGCCAGCAGCTTAGGCGGGTTGCGCAAAAACATTCAGTACTTC. Its protein product is CASSLGGLRKNIQYF.

The chain uses TRBV28 and TRBJ2-1, with TRBD2 identical over 7 bases. Trimming cost V 4 bases and J 14 bases; bases outside gene matches: 17. Germline lookup yields CDR1 MDHEN and CDR2 SYDVKM. The CDR3 spans 15 residues. The chain's CDR3 is CASSSPFVTYSGEFF. The CDR3 region has the DNA TGTGCCAGCAGTTCGCCGTTCGTCACATACAGCGGGGAGTTCTTC.

The V gene is TRBV11-2, the J gene TRBJ1-4; 8 bases are shared with TRBD1. V shed 5 bases and J 5 bases; nucleotides not matched to a gene: 7. The CDR3 contains 15 residues. Germline CDR1 and CDR2: SGHAT and FQNNGV. CDR3 DNA sequence: TGTGCCAGCAGCGCGGAGGACAGGGCGAATGAAAAACTGTTTTTT. This sequence encodes CASSAEDRANEKLFF.

V gene TRBV3-1 (or the pseudogene TRBV3-2) combines with J gene TRBJ2-6; 8 nucleotides line up with TRBD1. Germline V gene sequence: CDR1 LGHDT, CDR2 YNNKEL (reference sequence). V shed 5 bases, J shed 2 bases, and the junction held 2 bases outside the gene matches. The CDR3 is 15 residues long. DNA of the CDR3: TGTGCCAGCAGCTCCAGGGGGCCTGGGGCCAACGTCCTGACTTTC. Residues: CASSSRGPGANVLTF.

The V call is TRBV5-1, the J call TRBJ2-3; D possibly corresponds to TRBD2 (5 bases). Trimming pared 5 bases from V and 3 bases from J, leaving 16 bases between. This CDR3 is 15 amino acids long. From germline, CDR1 is SGHRS and CDR2 YFSETQ. The CDR3 reads CASSKSGSGTDTQYF. The CDR3 DNA is TGCGCCAGCAGTAAGTCAGGATCGGGGACAGATACGCAGTATTTT.

The chain uses TRBV28 and TRBJ1-2, with TRBD1 as a possible D gene (5 bases). This CDR3 is built from 14 residues. Trimming took off 7 bases at V and 0 bases at J, with 12 bases between the two ends. In germline, CDR1 is MDHEN, CDR2 SYDVKM. CDR3 region: CASTWGGANYGYTF. In DNA form, the CDR3 reads TGTGCCAGCACCTGGGGGGGGGCTAACTATGGCTACACCTTC.

J is TRBJ1-2 and V is TRBV14; D remains ambiguous. V gave up 0 bases and J gave up 8 bases, with 19 bases separating them. Germline V gene lookup returns CDR1 SGHDN and CDR2 FVKESK. The CDR3 extends over 16 amino acids. Written as DNA, the CDR3 is TGTGCCAGCAGCCAAGATTGGTCTGGGCAGACGGGGGGCTACACCTTC. Translation gives CASSQDWSGQTGGYTF.

The chain carries TRBV7-6 and TRBJ2-5; 7 nucleotides align to TRBD2. The trim removed 6 bases at V and 3 bases at J, leaving 4 bases unmatched. The CDR3 spans 13 residues. Germline CDR1 is SGHVS and CDR2 is FNYEAQ. The CDR3 here is CASSSGGKETQYF. CDR3 bases: TGTGCCAGCAGTTCGGGAGGCAAAGAGACCCAGTACTTC.

The chain couples TRBV25-1 to TRBJ1-5; the D is unclear. V was trimmed by 8 bases and J by 9 bases, leaving 17 bases between them. Germline CDR1 and CDR2: MGHDK and SYGVNS. CDR3 length: 13 residues. CDR3 residues: CASWLGAPGPQHF. Written as DNA, the CDR3 is TGTGCCAGCTGGTTAGGAGCCCCGGGGCCCCAGCATTTT.

This rearrangement joins TRBV5-1 to TRBJ2-3, with TRBD2 identical over 8 bases. V gave up 3 bases and J gave up 6 bases; unmatched junction bases: 6. The CDR3 contains 14 residues. Looked up from germline, CDR1 is SGHRS and CDR2 is YFSETQ. CDR3 nucleotide sequence: TGCGCCAGCAGCTGGGGGCGGGGGGCCGATACGCAGTATTTT. As protein: CASSWGRGADTQYF. Filled out from reference TRBV5-1 and TRBJ2-3, the complete variable domain reads KAGVTQTPRYLIKTRGQQVTLSCSPISGHRSVSWYQQTPGQGLQFLFEYFSETQRNKGNFPGRFSGRQFSNSRSEMNVSTLELGDSALYLCASSWGRGADTQYFGPGTRLTVL.

The rearrangement links TRBV28 to TRBJ1-2, with D unresolved. Per the germline V gene, CDR1 is MDHEN and CDR2 is SYDVKM. The length of the CDR3 is 14 residues. Trimming shortened V by 5 bases and J by 6 bases, and 16 bases separated the two germline ends. The CDR3 DNA follows: TGTGCCAGCAGTGCGCTAGGCCCCGCTAATGGCTACACCTTC. It yields the protein CASSALGPANGYTF.

This clone was seen a single time. J is TRBJ2-1 and V is TRBV30; 8 bases are a match to TRBD2. CDR3 length: 14 amino acids. Unmatched junction bases numbered 8, after V lost 2 bases and J lost 8 bases. Germline loops: CDR1 GTSNPN, CDR2 SVGIG (reference sequence). This CDR3 reads CAWSLAGAWDEQFF. CDR3 DNA sequence: TGTGCCTGGAGTCTAGCGGGCGCTTGGGATGAGCAGTTCTTC.

This clone came up once. The J gene is TRBJ2-7, the V gene TRBV28; the match to TRBD2 covers 10 bases. The CDR3 loop spans 16 amino acids. Germline V gives CDR1 MDHEN, CDR2 SYDVKM. V lost 2 bases to trimming and J lost 6 bases; unmatched junction nucleotides: 10. This chain's CDR3 is CASSLRSGRAGGEQYF. Written as DNA, the CDR3 is TGTGCCAGCAGTTTAAGGAGCGGGAGGGCCGGGGGCGAGCAGTACTTC.

The CDR3: CASSFSGDSYEQYF. DNA for the CDR3: TGTGCCAGCAGCTTTAGCGGGGACTCCTACGAGCAGTACTTC. V is TRBV5-6 and J is TRBJ2-7, with 8 bases fitting TRBD2. The CDR3 length is 14 residues. J was trimmed by 0 bases and V by 2 bases; bases with no gene match: 1. Germline loops: CDR1 SGHDT, CDR2 YYEEEE.

This chain links TRBV3-1 (or the pseudogene TRBV3-2) with TRBJ1-4, with D possibly matching TRBD1 (6 bases). Germline lookup yields CDR1 LGHDT and CDR2 YNNKEL (reference sequence). The V gene lost 1 base and the J gene lost 4 bases, with 10 bases spanning the gap. The CDR3 extends over 15 amino acids. CDR3 DNA sequence: TGTGCCAGCAGCCAAGGTGGCAGGGGTAATGAAAAACTGTTTTTT. This translates into CASSQGGRGNEKLFF.

The V gene is TRBV5-1, the J gene TRBJ2-7, with D possibly being TRBD1 (5 bases). Per the germline V gene, CDR1 is SGHRS and CDR2 is YFSETQ. The CDR3 extends over 13 amino acids. Trimming stripped 1 base from V and 3 bases from J, with 8 bases between. CDR3 DNA sequence: TGCGCCAGCAGCTTGTACGACAGCTACGAGCAGTACTTC. Translating it yields CASSLYDSYEQYF.

The CDR3 bases are TGCAGTGCTAGTCGTGACAGGGCAAATTCACCCCTCCACTTT. It is translated as CSASRDRANSPLHF. This chain uses TRBV20-1 with TRBJ1-6; TRBD1 aligns across 7 bases. The CDR3 is 14 amino acids. CDR1 is DFQATT and CDR2 is SNEGSKA in the germline V gene (reference sequence). J gave up 7 bases and V 3 bases, and 6 bases lay outside the gene matches.

This chain uses TRBV27 with TRBJ2-7; no clear D. This CDR3 region has 13 residues. Germline CDR1 and CDR2: MNHEY and SMNVEV (reference sequence). Trimming stripped 2 bases from V and 4 bases from J, with 9 bases between. CDR3 in DNA: TGTGCCAGCAGTTTAAAGCCTAGGTACGAGCAGTACTTC. It yields the protein CASSLKPRYEQYF.

The V gene is TRBV5-1, the J gene TRBJ2-3; TRBD2 matches 8 bases. The CDR3 covers 16 residues. Looked up from germline, CDR1 is SGHRS and CDR2 is YFSETQ. V lost 4 bases to trimming and J lost 2 bases; unmatched junction nucleotides: 9. The CDR3 protein is CASSPLTSGNTDTQYF. The CDR3 nucleotides read TGCGCCAGCAGCCCACTCACTAGCGGAAACACAGATACGCAGTATTTT.

The chain combines TRBV6-2 or TRBV6-3 with TRBJ1-5, with TRBD1 matching 11 bases. This CDR3 region has 15 residues. Trimming at V came to 5 bases and at J to 6 bases, leaving 6 bases not matched to a gene. Looked up from germline, CDR1 is MNHEY and CDR2 is SVGEGT. Here the CDR3 DNA reads TGTGCCAGCAGTCTACCGGGACAGGGGGGTCAGCCCCAGCATTTT. It specifies CASSLPGQGGQPQHF.

The chain carries TRBV27 and TRBJ1-5, with D maybe TRBD1 (5 bases). V was shortened by 7 bases and J by 3 bases, with 16 bases between the two germline ends. Germline-derived CDR1 and CDR2 are MNHEY and SMNVEV (reference sequence). The CDR3 spans 15 residues. This CDR3 is CASTPGPGINQPQHF. The CDR3 DNA is TGTGCCAGCACCCCCGGGCCAGGGATCAATCAGCCCCAGCATTTT.

The chain couples TRBV28 to TRBJ2-1; D uncertain. CDR3 size: 15 residues. The germline CDR1 and CDR2 sequences are MDHEN and SYDVKM. Trimming took 0 bases from V and 9 from J, leaving 15 bases between them. CDR3 sequence reads: CASSLWSASVGEQFF. CDR3 nucleotides: TGTGCCAGCAGTTTATGGTCGGCTAGTGTGGGTGAGCAGTTCTTC. Variable domain in full (rest from reference TRBV28 and TRBJ2-1): DVKVTQSSRYLVKRTGEKVFLECVQDMDHENMFWYRQDPGLGLRLIYFSYDVKMKEKGDIPEGYSVSREKKERFSLILESASTNQTSMYLCASSLWSASVGEQFFGPGTRLTVL.

This chain uses TRBV28 with TRBJ1-4; D is possibly TRBD1 (5 bases). Germline V CDR1 and CDR2: MDHEN, SYDVKM. The CDR3 is made up of 14 amino acids. Trimming left V 3 bases short and J 7 bases short, with 12 bases between. The CDR3 DNA reads as TGTGCCAGCAGTTTCGGAGGGGTAGGTGAAAAACTGTTTTTT. Translation gives CASSFGGVGEKLFF.

This chain uses TRBV29-1 with TRBJ1-2; TRBD1 aligns across 9 bases. The CDR3 is made up of 13 amino acids. Germline CDR1 and CDR2: SQVTM and ANQGSEA. The ends lost 7 bases at V and 7 bases at J; junction bases unmatched: 10. The CDR3 reads CSAATGTGRGYTF. DNA for the CDR3: TGCAGCGCTGCAACCGGGACAGGGCGTGGCTACACCTTC.